These 21 T cell receptor beta chains came from one sample sequenced in a study of shared clonotypes between healthy human individuals (dated by TCRdb to about 2020). The library came from the immunoSEQ multiplex PCR assay. TCRdb's version of the immuneACCESS table is confined to in-frame rearrangements and falls short of the full clone set. An unresolved V gene accounts for under half of the shortfall where checked; the remainder is of unknown origin. The sample data list about 2.3 million clones, and 93% of these were observed just once. The ten largest clones take up 0.35% to 0.5% of the sample. Input material: naive CD4+ T cells from PBMCs. What the cell subset or site label conveys for this sample: CD45RA+ positively selected. All receptors derive from a man aged 18 to 35 in good health. Some clones in this sample may be carry-over from other donors' samples.

This clone was recorded only once. The V gene is TRBV5-1, the J gene TRBJ2-1, with D hard to call. V gave up 1 base and J gave up 6 bases, with 20 bases separating them. Germline V gene sequence: CDR1 SGHRS, CDR2 YFSETQ. This CDR3 is built from 17 residues. CDR3 sequence (DNA): TGCGCCAGCAGCTTGATGACCGGCCTGTCGAGTGGCAATGAGCAGTTCTTC. Encoded protein: CASSLMTGLSSGNEQFF.

The chain employs TRBV7-2 and TRBJ2-3, with D unresolved. The V end lost 5 bases, the J end lost 4 bases, and 10 bases lay between the germline ends. Germline CDR1 is SGHTA and CDR2 is FQGNSA. The CDR3 consists of 13 residues. The CDR3 loop is CASSPANSDTQYF. CDR3 DNA sequence: TGTGCCAGCAGCCCTGCCAACTCAGATACGCAGTATTTT.

V is TRBV10-3 and J is TRBJ2-1, with D possibly being TRBD1 (6 bases). V shed 4 bases and J shed 9 bases, with 10 bases lying between them. This CDR3 has 12 amino acids. Germline V lookup: CDR1 ENHRY, CDR2 SYGVKD. The CDR3 sequence: CAISVTGSEQFF. DNA for the CDR3: TGTGCCATCAGTGTGACAGGCAGTGAGCAGTTCTTC.

This clone was counted a single time. This CDR3 is also generated by other DNA sequences in the sample. This chain joins TRBV7-8 and TRBJ1-1; no definite D call. Trimming cost V 1 base and J 0 bases, with 3 bases left between them. CDR3 length: 13 residues. Looked up from germline, CDR1 is SGHVS and CDR2 is FQNEAQ. CDR3 amino acids: CASSLVVNTEAFF. The CDR3 DNA is TGTGCCAGCAGCTTAGTGGTGAACACTGAAGCTTTCTTT.

This chain joins TRBV7-7 and TRBJ2-5; a weak D match, TRBD1 (5 bases). In germline, CDR1 is SSHAT, CDR2 FNYEAQ (reference sequence). This CDR3 region has 15 residues. The ends were cut back, 3 bases at V and 2 bases at J, with 13 bases in the middle. The CDR3 protein is CASSLEGARQETQYF. CDR3 nucleotides: TGTGCCAGCAGCTTGGAAGGGGCGAGACAAGAGACCCAGTACTTC.

The rearrangement joins TRBV7-3 to TRBJ2-7; the D is unclear. Germline V CDR1 and CDR2: SGHTA, FQGTGA. The CDR3 runs 11 residues. Trimming shortened V by 5 bases and J by 2 bases, and 4 bases separated the two germline ends. CDR3 loop: CASSPTYEQYF. CDR3 nucleotides: TGTGCCAGCAGCCCCACCTACGAGCAGTACTTC. The whole variable domain, filled in from reference TRBV7-3 and TRBJ2-7, reads GAGVSQTPSNKVTEKGKYVELRCDPISGHTALYWYRQSLGQGPEFLIYFQGTGAADDSGLPNDRFFAVRPEGSVSTLKIQRTERGDSAVYLCASSPTYEQYFGPGTRLTVT.

On this clone: Other DNA sequences of this sample code for an identical CDR3. The chain recombines TRBV5-1 with TRBJ2-3, with a tentative D call TRBD1 (5 bases). CDR3 length: 14 amino acids. Germline assignment: CDR1 SGHRS and CDR2 YFSETQ. V was pared by 0 bases and J by 3 bases, with 8 bases between. The CDR3 loop reads CASSLGAGTDTQYF. As DNA, the CDR3 is TGCGCCAGCAGCTTGGGGGCAGGGACAGATACGCAGTATTTT.

This clone was seen only once. The gene calls are TRBV27 and TRBJ1-1; unclear D gene. Trimming stripped 10 bases from V and 1 base from J, with 10 bases between. Germline V lookup: CDR1 MNHEY, CDR2 SMNVEV (reference sequence). The CDR3 totals 12 residues. CDR3 region: CATFTENTEAFF. The DNA for the CDR3 is TGTGCCACGTTCACCGAGAACACTGAAGCTTTCTTT.

The chain combines TRBV6-5 with TRBJ1-1; D is possibly TRBD1 (5 bases). This CDR3 region has 13 residues. V lost 10 bases and J lost 4, with 16 bases in between. Germline V gene sequence: CDR1 MNHEY, CDR2 SVGAGI. CDR3 sequence (DNA): TGTGCCACCCTAAGGCCCGGGGGCACTGAAGCTTTCTTT. As protein: CATLRPGGTEAFF.

Of note for this clone: Other DNA variants within this sample encode the same CDR3. V gene TRBV6-5 combines with J gene TRBJ1-1; a weak D match, TRBD1 (5 bases). CDR1 MNHEY and CDR2 SVGAGI come from the germline V gene. Trimming removed 5 bases at V and 0 bases at J, with 10 bases between. The CDR3 consists of 14 residues. CDR3 DNA sequence: TGTGCCAGCAGTCCCGGGACGCTGAACACTGAAGCTTTCTTT. Translating gives CASSPGTLNTEAFF.

The chain couples TRBV19 to TRBJ1-2; a weak D match, TRBD1 (6 bases). This CDR3 spans 13 amino acids. CDR1 is LNHDA, CDR2 SQIVND, per germline (reference sequence). V was clipped by 4 bases and J by 6 bases, with 12 bases between them. CDR3 in DNA: TGTGCCAGTAGTACATGGGGGGCAGATGGCTACACCTTC. The encoded protein is CASSTWGADGYTF.

V gene TRBV29-1 combines with J gene TRBJ1-1; 8 bases are shared with TRBD1. CDR3 length equals 13 residues. Unmatched junction bases numbered 6, after V lost 7 bases and J lost 2 bases. The germline gives CDR1 SQVTM, CDR2 ANQGSEA. The CDR3, as DNA: TGCAGCGCGTCGACAGGGGTCAACACTGAAGCTTTCTTT. Its protein is CSASTGVNTEAFF.

The rearrangement links TRBV7-8 to TRBJ2-2, with D unclear. Germline values: CDR1 SGHVS, CDR2 FQNEAQ. Trimming stripped 4 bases from V and 0 bases from J, with 6 bases between. The CDR3 length is 14 residues. CDR3 bases: TGTGCCAGCAGCTCCTATACGAACACCGGGGAGCTGTTTTTT. Translated, it gives CASSSYTNTGELFF. The whole variable domain, remainder taken from reference TRBV7-8 and TRBJ2-2, is GAGVSQSPRYKVAKRGQDVALRCDPISGHVSLFWYQQALGQGPEFLTYFQNEAQLDKSGLPSDRFFAERPEGSVSTLKIQRTQQEDSAVYLCASSSYTNTGELFFGEGSRLTVL.

The chain recombines TRBV18 with TRBJ2-2, with TRBD2 as a possible D gene (5 bases). This CDR3 spans 17 amino acids. Germline CDR1 reads KGHSH; CDR2 reads LQKENI. Trimming pared 6 bases from V and 7 bases from J, leaving 24 bases between. DNA for the CDR3: TGTGCCAGCTCCCCCTACTCTCTGCGGGTGGAGCACGGGGAGCTGTTTTTT. Translation gives CASSPYSLRVEHGELFF.

This chain links TRBV28 with TRBJ2-5; D remains ambiguous. V was trimmed by 6 bases and J by 4 bases, leaving 9 bases between them. The CDR3 spans 12 residues. Looked up from germline, CDR1 is MDHEN and CDR2 is SYDVKM. This CDR3 is CASSPWRETQYF. DNA for the CDR3: TGTGCCAGCAGCCCTTGGAGAGAGACCCAGTACTTC.

The chain carries TRBV29-1 and TRBJ2-5; D remains unclear. The closer fit of TRBJ2-7 to the DNA end suggests the J call may be wrong. The length of the CDR3 is 14 residues. The germline CDR1 and CDR2 sequences are SQVTM and ANQGSEA. The CDR3 sequence is CSVTSGNSGYEQYF. The CDR3 DNA follows: TGCAGCGTTACCTCAGGTAACTCAGGATACGAGCAGTACTTC.

The chain links TRBV5-1 to TRBJ2-2; D is unclear. The CDR3 has 13 amino acids. Germline lookup yields CDR1 SGHRS and CDR2 YFSETQ. Trimming removed 4 bases from V and 5 bases from J, with 9 bases in between. The CDR3 here is CASSAVPTGELFF. The CDR3 nucleotides are TGCGCCAGCAGCGCGGTTCCGACCGGGGAGCTGTTTTTT.

This clone was observed once. The rearrangement uses TRBV30 and TRBJ1-2, with TRBD1 as a possible D gene (6 bases). The V gene lost 7 bases and the J gene lost 4 bases, with 16 bases spanning the gap. There are 13 residues in the CDR3. In germline, CDR1 is GTSNPN, CDR2 SVGIG (reference sequence). The CDR3 DNA reads as TGTGCCTCGGTAAGGGGGAAAGGCTATGGCTACACCTTC. This gives the protein CASVRGKGYGYTF.

V usage is TRBV4-1 and J usage is TRBJ2-7; tentatively, D is TRBD2 (6 bases). Germline CDR1 MGHRA, CDR2 YSYEKL. This CDR3 is 16 amino acids long. V gave up 1 base and J gave up 4 bases, with 17 bases separating them. In DNA, the CDR3 is TGCGCCAGCAGCCAAGGTCAGGAACTAGCAAAGTACGAGCAGTACTTC. This codes for CASSQGQELAKYEQYF.

CDR3 loop: CASRSAGGAYEQYF. CDR3 nucleotide sequence: TGTGCCAGCAGATCTGCCGGGGGCGCCTACGAGCAGTACTTC. The chain links TRBV7-2 to TRBJ2-7; D tentatively reads TRBD1 or TRBD2 (6 bases each). CDR1 and CDR2 (germline): SGHTA, FQGNSA. CDR3 size: 14 residues. Trimming removed 6 bases from V and 2 bases from J, with 14 bases in between.

Concerning this clone itself: The same CDR3 can be traced to other DNA sequences in this sample. The chain combines TRBV6-6 with TRBJ2-3; D remains unclear. In germline, CDR1 is MNHNY, CDR2 SVGAGI (reference sequence). Trimming stripped 0 bases from V and 5 bases from J, with 0 bases between. This CDR3 has 11 amino acids. CDR3 coding DNA: TGTGCCAGCAGTTACTCAGATACGCAGTATTTT. This gives the protein CASSYSDTQYF.